The 15 T cell receptor beta chains in this list originate from one sample, sequenced in a study of a mutant IDH1 vaccine in newly diagnosed glioma. The protocol was immunoSEQ multiplex PCR, while the TCRdb copy is restricted to in-frame clones and leaves out a portion. The sample carries 30,000 to 40,000 clones, roughly 81% recorded once. Time point given: week 5, during vaccination. Each dose of the vaccine consisted of 300 ug of mutant IDH1 20-mer peptide, with topical imiquimod. Their specific antigens are unknown. The sequences come from PBMCs, collected from a glioma patient whose treatment included an IDH1 peptide vaccine. These receptors were collected from a man between 45 and 60 years old with glioma.

V usage is TRBV6-6 and J usage is TRBJ1-1; 7 bases align to TRBD1. This CDR3 contains 13 residues. The V gene end was trimmed by 10 bases and the J gene end by 1 base; junction bases not matched to a gene: 6. Germline V gene data show CDR1 as MNHNY and CDR2 as SVGAGI (reference sequence). The CDR3 loop reads CATGGLQNTEAFF. Written as DNA, the CDR3 is TGTGCCACAGGGGGTCTCCAGAACACTGAAGCTTTCTTT.

The table lists this clone with a count of one. The chain combines TRBV5-1 with TRBJ1-5, with D tentatively TRBD1 (6 bases). V was clipped by 7 bases and J by 2 bases, with 19 bases between them. The CDR3 extends over 16 amino acids. The germline V gene has CDR1 SGHRS and CDR2 YFSETQ. The DNA for the CDR3 is TGCGCCAGCTGTCCGGGTTCGGGGGGCGGCAATCAGCCCCAGCATTTT. It yields the protein CASCPGSGGGNQPQHF.

The chain couples TRBV6-1 to TRBJ1-3, with D perhaps TRBD1 (5 bases). V was clipped by 0 bases and J by 7 bases, with 10 bases between them. Germline CDR1 and CDR2: MNHNS and SASEGT. This CDR3 region has 14 residues. This CDR3 reads CASSEAAGRNTIYF. CDR3 coding DNA: TGTGCCAGCAGTGAAGCAGCAGGGCGGAACACCATATATTTT.

The rearrangement links TRBV7-8 to TRBJ2-3; D remains ambiguous. The CDR3 contains 13 residues. V lost 5 bases and J lost 5, with 11 bases in between. The germline V gene has CDR1 SGHVS and CDR2 FQNEAQ. CDR3 residues: CASSPRLGDTQYF. The CDR3 region has the DNA TGTGCCAGCAGCCCCCGGCTCGGAGATACGCAGTATTTT.

The rearrangement joins TRBV27 to TRBJ2-3; the D is unclear. This CDR3 contains 12 residues. The V gene's germline CDR1 is MNHEY and CDR2 SMNVEV (reference sequence). V was cut by 4 bases and J by 7 bases, with 9 bases left in between. Here the CDR3 DNA reads TGTGCCAGCAGTTCGGGTTCACATACGCAGTATTTT. Translation: CASSSGSHTQYF.

The V and J genes are TRBV27 and TRBJ2-5; D is undetermined. The V end lost 8 bases, the J end lost 2 bases, and 15 bases lay between the germline ends. CDR1 and CDR2 from the germline V gene are MNHEY and SMNVEV (reference sequence). The CDR3 covers 14 residues. The chain's CDR3 is CASQYQFGQETQYF. DNA of the CDR3: TGTGCCAGCCAGTATCAATTCGGGCAAGAGACCCAGTACTTC.

The rearrangement joins TRBV6-1 to TRBJ1-2; 7 bases align to TRBD1. The germline V gene encodes CDR1 MNHNS and CDR2 SASEGT. Trimming at V came to 6 bases and at J to 0 bases, leaving 4 bases not matched to a gene. This CDR3 contains 14 residues. CDR3 in DNA: TGTGCCAGCAGCAGGGACAGAGCTAACTATGGCTACACCTTC. Its protein product is CASSRDRANYGYTF.

The chain links TRBV2 to TRBJ2-3, with D possibly being TRBD2 (5 bases). CDR3 length: 16 amino acids. Trimming took off 3 bases at V and 1 base at J, with 14 bases between the two ends. Germline assignment: CDR1 SNHLY and CDR2 FYNNEI. CDR3 protein: CASSEIALAGTDTQYF. The DNA for the CDR3 is TGTGCCAGCAGTGAGATCGCGCTAGCTGGCACAGATACGCAGTATTTT.

The chain combines TRBV19 with TRBJ1-2, with TRBD1 matching over 7 bases. Germline CDR1 is LNHDA and CDR2 is SQIVND (reference sequence). J was trimmed by 10 bases and V by 5 bases; bases with no gene match: 7. The CDR3 is made up of 12 amino acids. In DNA, the CDR3 is TGTGCCAGTAGTCTTGACAGGGTCGACTACACCTTC. This translates into CASSLDRVDYTF.

CDR3 in DNA: TGTGCCAGCAGTCCCGGGGCAGGCTGGAACTACGAGCAGTACTTC. Amino acid sequence: CASSPGAGWNYEQYF. The chain is built from TRBV28 and TRBJ2-7, with D possibly being TRBD1 or TRBD2 (5 bases each). Germline assignment: CDR1 MDHEN and CDR2 SYDVKM. CDR3 length equals 15 residues. V was cut by 5 bases and J by 3 bases, with 17 bases left in between.

This sequence joins TRBV11-3 and TRBJ2-7, with D perhaps TRBD2 (5 bases). Trimming cost V 7 bases and J 6 bases, with 10 bases left between them. The CDR3 length is 11 residues. From germline, CDR1 is SGHNT and CDR2 YENEEA. CDR3 residues: CASTRGSEQYF. The CDR3 coding sequence is TGTGCCAGCACCCGGGGTAGCGAGCAGTACTTC.

The V gene is TRBV5-5, the J gene TRBJ1-5; D gene uncertain. V gave up 2 bases and J gave up 1 base, with 7 bases separating them. The CDR3 is 14 amino acids. CDR1 SGHKS and CDR2 YYEKEE come from the germline V gene (reference sequence). CDR3 DNA: TGTGCCAGCAGCTTTAAGGGAAGCAATCAGCCCCAGCATTTT. The encoded protein is CASSFKGSNQPQHF. Drawing the rest from reference TRBV5-5 and TRBJ1-5, the complete variable domain is DAGVTQSPTHLIKTRGQQVTLRCSPISGHKSVSWYQQVLGQGPQFIFQYYEKEERGRGNFPDRFSARQFPNYSSELNVNALLLGDSALYLCASSFKGSNQPQHFGDGTRLSIL.

The rearrangement links TRBV5-1 to TRBJ2-3; D gene uncertain. The CDR3 has 12 residues. Trimming took off 2 bases at V and 6 bases at J, with 7 bases between the two ends. Germline V lookup: CDR1 SGHRS, CDR2 YFSETQ. This chain's CDR3 is CASSLFRDTQYF. CDR3 coding DNA: TGCGCCAGCAGCTTATTCAGGGATACGCAGTATTTT.

This chain joins TRBV7-9 and TRBJ2-7; D unresolved. Looked up from germline, CDR1 is SEHNR and CDR2 is FQNEAQ (reference sequence). The V end was cut by 5 bases, the J end by 0 bases, with 2 bases between. The CDR3 length is 11 residues. DNA of the CDR3: TGTGCCAGCAGCGACTCCTACGAGCAGTACTTC. Protein: CASSDSYEQYF.

This clone was seen a few times. The chain recombines TRBV4-2 with TRBJ1-2; D gene unclear. Between the trimmed V and J ends, which lost 0 bases and 0 bases, there was a span of 8 bases. Germline V gene lookup returns CDR1 LGHNA and CDR2 YNFKEQ. This CDR3 comprises 15 residues. The DNA for the CDR3 is TGTGCCAGCAGCCAAGATAAAGCAGCTAACTATGGCTACACCTTC. It yields the protein CASSQDKAANYGYTF.